This TCR beta chain was observed in a study of blood T cell repertoires in COVID-19. Study details: Whether acute or convalescent, the COVID-19 samples came from the United States, Italy and Spain.

Germline trimming cut 4 bases from V and 1 base from J; bases unmatched to any gene: 2. In germline, CDR1 is SGHRS, CDR2 YFSETQ. The CDR3 totals 15 residues. Libraries were prepared by immunoSEQ multiplex PCR; TCRdb keeps only in-frame clonotypes and omits some of them. The sample records under 300,000 clones, about 90% being singletons. Input material: peripheral blood. The rearrangement links TRBV5-1 to TRBJ2-3; 11 bases agree with TRBD1. The TCR comes from a man between 60 and 75 years old who had recovered from COVID-19. CDR3 sequence (DNA): TGCGCCAGCAGCACGGGACAGGGGGGCACAGATACGCAGTATTTT. Encoded protein: CASSTGQGGTDTQYF.